The 17 T cell receptor beta chains in this list originate from one sample, sequenced in a study of control samples from healthy donors and cancer patients. Repertoires were generated with immunoSEQ multiplex PCR, while TCRdb's copy carries only in-frame clones and drops some. The repertoire includes about 140,000 clones, about 91% of them detected once, and over 1.5% sits in the top ten. The sample taken for sequencing was blood. Every receptor here comes from a man between 18 and 29 years old in good health.

This clone has just one count. This chain links TRBV7-6 with TRBJ2-2; 9 nucleotides line up with TRBD2. Trimming took 8 bases from V and 5 from J; bases not matched to a gene: 9. The CDR3 runs 15 residues. Germline V gene lookup returns CDR1 SGHVS and CDR2 FNYEAQ. The chain's CDR3 is CASSVQRGDTGELFF. CDR3 DNA: TGTGCCAGCTCGGTTCAGCGGGGGGATACCGGGGAGCTGTTTTTT.

V gene TRBV24-1 combines with J gene TRBJ1-2; TRBD1 is a possible D gene (6 bases). The V gene lost 5 bases and the J gene lost 4 bases, with 16 bases spanning the gap. The germline V gene encodes CDR1 KGHDR and CDR2 SFDVKD. The CDR3 extends over 15 amino acids. CDR3 amino acids: CATSGVETGGYGYTF. In DNA form, the CDR3 reads TGTGCCACCAGTGGGGTTGAGACAGGAGGCTATGGCTACACCTTC.

The chain carries TRBV7-2 and TRBJ1-4, with TRBD1 as a possible D gene (6 bases). Germline V lookup: CDR1 SGHTA, CDR2 FQGNSA. Trimming pared 1 base from V and 5 bases from J, leaving 11 bases between. The CDR3 covers 15 residues. The CDR3 reads CASSLEAGENEKLFF. CDR3 in DNA: TGTGCCAGCAGCTTAGAGGCAGGGGAGAATGAAAAACTGTTTTTT. The variable domain in full, completed from reference TRBV7-2 and TRBJ1-4, reads GAGVSQSPSNKVTEKGKDVELRCDPISGHTALYWYRQSLGQGLEFLIYFQGNSAPDKSGLPSDRFSAERTGGSVSTLTIQRTQQEDSAVYLCASSLEAGENEKLFFGSGTQLSVL.

V gene TRBV4-2 combines with J gene TRBJ2-1; 9 bases fit TRBD2. The ends lost 0 bases at V and 9 bases at J; junction bases unmatched: 12. The CDR3 extends over 17 amino acids. Germline CDR1 and CDR2: LGHNA and YNFKEQ. CDR3 bases: TGTGCCAGCAGCCAAGAGACCGGGACTAGCTTTCCCAGTGAGCAGTTCTTC. It encodes CASSQETGTSFPSEQFF.

As to this clone: At one of its ends the junction is not consistent with the germline gene, which may arise from a read error. The genes are TRBV2 and TRBJ2-7; 11 bases agree with TRBD2. The germline V gene has CDR1 SNHLY and CDR2 FYNNEI. This CDR3 spans 14 amino acids. DNA of the CDR3: TGTGTCAGCACCAGGACTAGCGGGTCCTACGAGCAGTACTTC. It encodes CVSTRTSGSYEQYF. Full variable domain (outside the CDR3, taken from reference TRBV2 and TRBJ2-7): EPEVTQTPSHQVTQMGQEVILRCVPISNHLYFYWYRQILGQKVEFLVSFYNNEISEKSEIFDDQFSVERPDGSNFTLKIRSTKLEDSAMYFCVSTRTSGSYEQYFGPGTRLTVT.

The rearrangement uses TRBV6-1 and TRBJ1-4, with no clear D. Germline CDR1 reads MNHNS; CDR2 reads SASEGT. The germline V and J ends were trimmed by 0 bases and 8 bases, with 4 bases remaining between them. The CDR3 covers 12 residues. The CDR3 nucleotides read TGTGCCAGCAGTGAAGCATGGGAAAAACTGTTTTTT. Its translation is CASSEAWEKLFF.

V and J are TRBV27 and TRBJ2-3; a possible D gene is TRBD2 (6 bases). V was shortened by 3 bases and J by 0 bases, with 13 bases between the two germline ends. This CDR3 has 16 residues. Germline CDR1 MNHEY, CDR2 SMNVEV (reference sequence). The DNA of the CDR3 is TGTGCCAGCAGTTTCATGGCAGGGAGGAGCACAGATACGCAGTATTTT. Its translation: CASSFMAGRSTDTQYF.

The chain's CDR3 is CASSMRDRPSGSGANVLTF. The CDR3 DNA follows: TGTGCCAGTAGTATGAGGGACAGGCCCTCTGGGTCTGGGGCCAACGTCCTGACTTTC. The chain is built from TRBV19 and TRBJ2-6, with 8 nucleotides matching TRBD1. After removal of 3 bases from V and 1 base from J, the junction contained 11 bases not matched to a gene. This CDR3 is built from 19 residues. Germline values: CDR1 LNHDA, CDR2 SQIVND (reference sequence).

The chain carries TRBV6-6 and TRBJ1-2, with D possibly being TRBD1 (6 bases). The V end was cut by 2 bases, the J end by 2 bases, with 9 bases between. This CDR3 has 14 amino acids. CDR1 is MNHNY and CDR2 is SVGAGI in the germline V gene (reference sequence). CDR3 sequence (DNA): TGTGCCAGCAGTTACCCCGGACAGAACTATGGCTACACCTTC. Translated: CASSYPGQNYGYTF.

The chain combines TRBV6-5 with TRBJ2-3; TRBD2 matches 9 bases. The V and J ends lost 6 bases and 2 bases, in that order; junction bases with no gene match: 6. CDR1 and CDR2 (germline): MNHEY, SVGAGI. The CDR3 consists of 15 residues. CDR3 sequence reads: CASRTLAGVTDTQYF. As DNA, the CDR3 is TGTGCCAGCAGGACTTTAGCGGGGGTCACAGATACGCAGTATTTT.

The chain couples TRBV13 to TRBJ1-4, with D possibly being TRBD1 (6 bases). Deletions cut 5 bases from V and 8 bases from J, with 21 bases between. The V gene's germline CDR1 is PRHDT and CDR2 FYEKMQ (reference sequence). This CDR3 spans 16 amino acids. The CDR3 protein is CASSTRRWGQGEKLFF. The CDR3 coding sequence is TGTGCCAGCAGCACCCGGCGGTGGGGTCAGGGGGAAAAACTGTTTTTT.

The chain carries TRBV6-2 or TRBV6-3 and TRBJ1-2; D is unclear. The CDR3 is 12 amino acids. Germline values: CDR1 MNHEY, CDR2 SVGEGT. V shed 2 bases and J shed 8 bases, with 9 bases lying between them. The CDR3 nucleotides read TGTGCCAGCAGTTACCCCCAGTACGGCTACACCTTC. Amino acids: CASSYPQYGYTF.

The J gene is TRBJ1-2, the V gene TRBV12-3 or TRBV12-4; D may be TRBD1 (6 bases). The CDR3 sequence is 12 residues long. Trimming pared 6 bases from V and 2 bases from J, leaving 7 bases between. The CDR3 is CASSRGNYGYTF. Written as DNA, the CDR3 is TGTGCCAGCAGCAGGGGAAACTATGGCTACACCTTC.

J is TRBJ1-1 and V is TRBV9, with a weak D call TRBD1 (6 bases). CDR3 length: 14 residues. Germline values: CDR1 SGDLS, CDR2 YYNGEE. The V and J ends lost 4 bases and 5 bases respectively, with 15 bases between them. The CDR3 loop is CASSPSTGSTEAFF. CDR3 DNA: TGTGCCAGCAGCCCCTCTACAGGGAGTACTGAAGCTTTCTTT.

V and J are TRBV3-1 (or the pseudogene TRBV3-2) and TRBJ2-3, with unresolved D. The length of the CDR3 is 12 residues. The ends were cut back, 4 bases at V and 3 bases at J, with 5 bases in the middle. Germline lookup yields CDR1 LGHDT and CDR2 YNNKEL (reference sequence). The DNA of the CDR3 is TGTGCCAGCAGCCGTGATACAGATACGCAGTATTTT. It is translated as CASSRDTDTQYF.

This sequence joins TRBV28 and TRBJ2-7; TRBD1 aligns across 8 bases. From germline, CDR1 is MDHEN and CDR2 SYDVKM. V lost 6 bases, J lost 5 bases, and 0 bases stayed unmatched. This CDR3 is built from 11 residues. The CDR3 DNA is TGTGCCAGCAGGACAGGGGACGAGCAGTACTTC. Encoded protein: CASRTGDEQYF.

This clone was seen a few times. The genes are TRBV2 and TRBJ1-1; 9 bases map to TRBD1. V was pared by 7 bases and J by 3 bases, with 3 bases of the junction left unmatched. Germline V CDR1 and CDR2: SNHLY, FYNNEI. This CDR3 region has 13 residues. In DNA, the CDR3 is TGTGCCAGCAACAGGGACAGGGACACTGAAGCTTTCTTT. Amino acids: CASNRDRDTEAFF.